This is a list of T cell receptor beta chains from one sample in a study of blood T cell repertoires in COVID-19. Repertoires were generated with immunoSEQ multiplex PCR, while TCRdb's copy carries only in-frame clones and drops some. The table lists roughly 110,000 clones, roughly 76% of them singletons. Material for sequencing was peripheral blood. The receptors come from a human donor in a cohort sampled during active COVID-19. The CDR3 runs from the conserved cysteine through the conserved F or W. Each record gives: clone size, J gene, V gene, D gene, CDR3 DNA, CDR3 protein. The D gene is left open where the match is weak. A row's size may be missing; if present it is once, few, many or a size class.

once | TRBJ1-1 | TRBV12-3/TRBV12-4 | TRBD1 | TGTGCCGGTCTAGGGGGCCGAAGGACTGAAGCTTTCTTT | CAGLGGRRTEAFF
few | TRBJ2-7 | TRBV3-1/TRBV3-2 | TRBD2 | TGTGCCAGCAGCCAAGGTGGGATTAGCGGGTACTCCTACGAGCAGTACTTC | CASSQGGISGYSYEQYF
. | TRBJ2-3 | TRBV24-1 | TRBD2 | TGTGCCACCAGTGACCCGGCGGGGGAGGATACGCAGTATTTT | CATSDPAGEDTQYF
. | TRBJ2-7 | TRBV6-2/TRBV6-3 | . | TGTGCCAGCAGTTTTCTTTCCTACGAGCAGTACTTC | CASSFLSYEQYF
. | TRBJ1-2 | TRBV30 | . | TGTGCCTGGAAATATAGGGGGTACTATGGCTACACCTTC | CAWKYRGYYGYTF
. | TRBJ2-7 | TRBV30 | TRBD1 | TGTGCCTGGAGTGTACCGGGACAGACCTACGAGCAGTACTTC | CAWSVPGQTYEQYF
. | TRBJ1-6 | TRBV5-1 | . | TGCGCCAGCAGGTTGGGGAGCTCCTATAATTCACCCCTCCACTTT | CASRLGSSYNSPLHF
. | TRBJ1-2 | TRBV6-5 | . | TGTGCCAGCAGGAACTCAAGAGGGGGCTACACCTTC | CASRNSRGGYTF
once | TRBJ1-1 | TRBV7-2 | . | TGTGCCAGCACTCGGGACATAATGAACACTGAAGCTTTCTTT | CASTRDIMNTEAFF
. | TRBJ2-7 | TRBV27 | TRBD2 | TGTGCCAGCAGCAGGGGACTAGCGGGTTACTACGAGCAGTACTTC | CASSRGLAGYYEQYF
. | TRBJ2-7 | TRBV11-1 | TRBD1 | TGTGCCAGCAGCTACAATCAAGGGACAGGGGAAGAGCAGTACTTC | CASSYNQGTGEEQYF
. | TRBJ1-2 | TRBV7-9 | TRBD1 | TGTGCCAGCGCTGGGGGGCAGGGGGACTATGGCTACACCTTC | CASAGGQGDYGYTF
. | TRBJ2-3 | TRBV19 | TRBD2 | TGTGCCAGTAGTACACTAGCGGGGGGCACAGATACGCAGTATTTT | CASSTLAGGTDTQYF
. | TRBJ1-6 | TRBV14 | . | TGTGCCAGCAGCCATAGGGGAAGGGTTGAGCCCCTCCACTTT | CASSHRGRVEPLHF
. | TRBJ1-4 | TRBV28 | . | TGTGCCAGCCGAAGCCGGGAGAATGAAAAACTGTTTTTT | CASRSRENEKLFF